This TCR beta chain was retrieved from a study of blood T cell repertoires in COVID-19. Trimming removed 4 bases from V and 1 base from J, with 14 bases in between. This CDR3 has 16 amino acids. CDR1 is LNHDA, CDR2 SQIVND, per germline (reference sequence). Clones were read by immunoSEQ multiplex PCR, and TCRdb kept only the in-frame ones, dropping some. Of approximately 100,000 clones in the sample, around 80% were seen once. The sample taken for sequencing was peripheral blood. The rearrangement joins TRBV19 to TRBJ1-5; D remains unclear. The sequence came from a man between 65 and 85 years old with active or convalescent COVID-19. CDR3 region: CASSTDGLLSNQPQHF. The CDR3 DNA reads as TGTGCCAGTAGTACGGACGGACTACTAAGCAATCAGCCCCAGCATTTT.